Below are 21 T cell receptor beta chains sequenced from a single sample in a study of control samples from healthy donors and cancer patients. Some clones are missing from TCRdb's copy, which holds only in-frame ones; the method was immunoSEQ multiplex PCR. The sample includes around 63,000 clones, about 87% of them seen just once. The specimen sequenced was PBMCs. Receptors were obtained from a woman aged 45 to 65 with head and neck cancer.

The chain carries TRBV5-4 and TRBJ1-1; TRBD1 agrees at 9 bases. V was clipped by 1 base and J by 6 bases; unmatched bases: 16. The germline V gene has CDR1 SGHNT and CDR2 YYREEE (reference sequence). The CDR3 is 18 amino acids. The CDR3 DNA follows: TGTGCCAGCAGCTTGCGCCGGGGACAGGGAGTATCACGGTCTGAAGCTTTCTTT. Protein sequence: CASSLRRGQGVSRSEAFF.

The V call is TRBV9, the J call TRBJ2-6; D remains unclear. The germline V gene encodes CDR1 SGDLS and CDR2 YYNGEE. The CDR3 is 15 residues long. Trimming left V 10 bases short and J 1 base short, with 15 bases between. The DNA for the CDR3 is TGTGCCTCCCGATCCGGGCCTTCTGGGGCCAACGTCCTGACTTTC. Encoded protein: CASRSGPSGANVLTF.

This CDR3 reads CASRSGNHNEQFF. The CDR3 nucleotides read TGTGCGAGCCGGTCAGGGAACCACAATGAGCAGTTCTTC. The chain links TRBV6-5 to TRBJ2-1; maybe TRBD1 (5 bases). This CDR3 has 13 amino acids. Germline assignment: CDR1 MNHEY and CDR2 SVGAGI.

The chain employs TRBV6-5 and TRBJ2-5; TRBD2 might be the D (6 bases). The V gene's germline CDR1 is MNHEY and CDR2 SVGAGI. V lost 6 bases to trimming and J lost 4 bases, with 12 bases between them. The CDR3 has 13 amino acids. The CDR3 protein is CASSALGRETQYF. In nucleotides, the CDR3 is TGTGCCAGCAGCGCACTCGGGAGAGAGACCCAGTACTTC.

A few counts support this clone. The chain has TRBV24-1 and TRBJ1-5, with 9 bases matching TRBD1. Unmatched junction bases numbered 6, after V lost 4 bases and J lost 3 bases. CDR3 size: 16 residues. Germline V gene sequence: CDR1 KGHDR, CDR2 SFDVKD. CDR3 residues: CATSEPDRGFNQPQHF. The CDR3 nucleotides are TGTGCCACCAGTGAGCCCGACAGGGGGTTCAATCAGCCCCAGCATTTT.

This clone was picked up one time. The chain recombines TRBV2 with TRBJ2-3; D remains unclear. The germline CDR1 and CDR2 sequences are SNHLY and FYNNEI. The CDR3 is 11 amino acids. Trimming shortened V by 4 bases and J by 5 bases, and 4 bases separated the two germline ends. CDR3 sequence (DNA): TGTGCCAGCAGTGTCGTAGATACGCAGTATTTT. Translating it yields CASSVVDTQYF.

This chain joins TRBV20-1 and TRBJ1-4; no clear D gene. The V gene lost 3 bases and the J gene lost 4 bases, with 9 bases spanning the gap. Germline V lookup: CDR1 DFQATT, CDR2 SNEGSKA (reference sequence). The CDR3 spans 13 residues. CDR3 loop: CSASSRNNEKLFF. DNA for the CDR3: TGCAGTGCTAGTAGTAGAAATAATGAAAAACTGTTTTTT.

The chain couples TRBV12-3 or TRBV12-4 to TRBJ2-7; D not certain. This CDR3 is built from 13 residues. Trimming cost V 5 bases and J 3 bases, with 11 bases left between them. The CDR3 sequence: CASSLDTYYEQYF. The DNA for the CDR3 is TGTGCCAGCAGTCTAGACACCTACTACGAGCAGTACTTC.

This chain uses TRBV28 with TRBJ1-3; D might be TRBD1 (6 bases). Trimming removed 8 bases from V and 0 bases from J, with 14 bases in between. CDR3 length: 15 amino acids. Germline values: CDR1 MDHEN, CDR2 SYDVKM. In DNA form, the CDR3 reads TGTGCCAGCTTACGACAGGAAGACTCTGGAAACACCATATATTTT. Its protein is CASLRQEDSGNTIYF.

This clone appeared a few times. The chain is built from TRBV19 and TRBJ1-1, with unresolved D. Trimming left V 10 bases short and J 5 bases short, with 20 bases between. The CDR3 is 14 residues long. The germline V gene encodes CDR1 LNHDA and CDR2 SQIVND (reference sequence). CDR3 in amino acids: CATDNKPFVTEAFF. In nucleotides, the CDR3 is TGTGCCACCGATAATAAGCCTTTCGTAACTGAAGCTTTCTTT.

The chain links TRBV18 to TRBJ1-3, with D possibly matching TRBD1 (5 bases). Trimming pared 3 bases from V and 5 bases from J, leaving 17 bases between. Germline CDR1 reads KGHSH; CDR2 reads LQKENI. The CDR3 length is 16 residues. CDR3 sequence reads: CASSPTPRTSRNTIYF. CDR3 nucleotide sequence: TGTGCCAGCTCACCCACCCCCAGGACAAGTAGAAACACCATATATTTT.

The V gene is TRBV10-3, the J gene TRBJ1-1; weak D call: TRBD1 (5 bases). The ends were cut back, 8 bases at V and 9 bases at J, with 10 bases in the middle. The CDR3 has 10 amino acids. CDR1 and CDR2 from the germline V gene are ENHRY and SYGVKD. As DNA, the CDR3 is TGTGCCATCGGGACTCAAAAAGCTTTCTTT. This encodes CAIGTQKAFF.

The chain employs TRBV3-1 (or the pseudogene TRBV3-2) and TRBJ2-2, with D hard to call. This CDR3 region has 14 residues. CDR1 and CDR2 (germline): LGHDT, YNNKEL (reference sequence). The V and J ends lost 2 bases and 5 bases respectively, with 9 bases between them. The DNA for the CDR3 is TGTGCCAGCAGCCAATATGGGGATACCGGGGAGCTGTTTTTT. As protein: CASSQYGDTGELFF.

V and J are TRBV4-3 and TRBJ2-7; TRBD2 agrees at 13 bases. Germline CDR1 LGHNA, CDR2 YSLEER. This CDR3 comprises 17 residues. Trimming removed 4 bases from V and 2 bases from J; junction bases left unmatched: 8. The CDR3 loop reads CASSRTSGGASTYEQYF. CDR3 sequence (DNA): TGCGCCAGCAGCCGAACTAGCGGGGGGGCCTCCACCTACGAGCAGTACTTC.

The chain employs TRBV3-1 (or the pseudogene TRBV3-2) and TRBJ2-7, with 10 bases fitting TRBD1. With V trimmed by 3 bases and J by 2 bases, 4 bases remained unmatched. CDR3 length: 15 residues. Germline V lookup: CDR1 LGHDT, CDR2 YNNKEL (reference sequence). The CDR3 sequence is CASSHQGTGAYEQYF. CDR3 in DNA: TGTGCCAGCAGCCACCAGGGGACAGGGGCCTACGAGCAGTACTTC.

The J gene is TRBJ1-1, the V gene TRBV27; D is uncertain. V lost 6 bases, J lost 4 bases, and 12 bases lay in between. Germline V gene lookup returns CDR1 MNHEY and CDR2 SMNVEV (reference sequence). The CDR3 consists of 13 residues. The CDR3 sequence: CASSVTPVTEAFF. The CDR3 nucleotides are TGTGCCAGCAGCGTTACCCCCGTCACTGAAGCTTTCTTT.

V usage is TRBV28 and J usage is TRBJ1-5; D gene uncertain. Between the trimmed V and J ends, which lost 6 bases and 4 bases, there was a span of 13 bases. In germline, CDR1 is MDHEN, CDR2 SYDVKM. The CDR3 extends over 14 amino acids. This CDR3 is CASSLRRRNQPQHF. CDR3 coding DNA: TGTGCCAGCAGCCTCCGACGTAGGAATCAGCCCCAGCATTTT.

This rearrangement joins TRBV6-5 to TRBJ2-7; D is ambiguous. In germline, CDR1 is MNHEY, CDR2 SVGAGI. There are 14 residues in the CDR3. Trimming removed 4 bases at V and 2 bases at J, with 12 bases between. The CDR3: CASSLRNPPYEQYF. In nucleotides, the CDR3 is TGTGCCAGCAGTTTAAGGAACCCTCCCTACGAGCAGTACTTC.

The rearrangement links TRBV20-1 to TRBJ2-3; unclear D gene. This CDR3 is 11 amino acids long. Germline-derived CDR1 and CDR2 are DFQATT and SNEGSKA (reference sequence). Trimming stripped 1 base from V and 4 bases from J, with 3 bases between. The CDR3 is CSARVSDTQYF. CDR3 bases: TGCAGTGCTAGAGTTTCAGATACGCAGTATTTT.

V usage is TRBV27 and J usage is TRBJ2-2; 8 nucleotides line up with TRBD2. Germline loops: CDR1 MNHEY, CDR2 SMNVEV (reference sequence). The CDR3 contains 16 residues. With 7 bases clipped from V and 4 bases from J, the junction kept 11 bases outside the gene matches. The CDR3 loop reads CASKPTSGSPTGELFF. The CDR3 nucleotides are TGTGCCAGCAAACCCACTAGCGGATCCCCCACCGGGGAGCTGTTTTTT.

The chain is built from TRBV27 and TRBJ1-1, with D perhaps matching TRBD1 (6 bases). In germline, CDR1 is MNHEY, CDR2 SMNVEV (reference sequence). The CDR3 contains 14 residues. V gave up 6 bases and J gave up 0 bases, with 11 bases separating them. The CDR3 nucleotides read TGTGCCAGCAGAAAACAGGGCATGAACACTGAAGCTTTCTTT. Amino acid sequence: CASRKQGMNTEAFF.